These 8 T cell receptor beta chains share one sample of origin, sequenced in a study of neurological immune-mediated disorders. TCRdb ran MiXCR on the 5' RACE reads and lists one entry per CDR3 protein. Counted here are tens of thousands of distinct CDR3 sequences, around 3.8% occurring once; the ten biggest clones make up 1.9%. Source material: CD4+ T cells from blood. The receptor source for this set is a woman aged 40-49 years with multiple sclerosis.

The chain recombines TRBV18 with TRBJ1-5; D is unresolved. The CDR3 is 14 amino acids. The V and J ends lost 1 base and 3 bases respectively, with 7 bases between them. CDR1 and CDR2 from the germline V gene are KGHSH and LQKENI. The DNA of the CDR3 is TGTGCCAGCTCACCACGGCCTGTCAATCAGCCCCAGCATTTT. This encodes CASSPRPVNQPQHF. The variable domain in full, with the rest retrieved from reference TRBV18 and TRBJ1-5, is NAGVMQNPRHLVRRRGQEARLRCSPMKGHSHVYWYRQLPEEGLKFMVYLQKENIIDESGMPKERFSAEFPKEGPSILRIQQVVRGDSAAYFCASSPRPVNQPQHFGDGTRLSIL.

This clonotype showed up many times. The V gene is TRBV27, the J gene TRBJ2-1; a weak D match, TRBD2 (6 bases). Germline V CDR1 and CDR2: MNHEY, SMNVEV (reference sequence). V was cut by 3 bases and J by 1 base, with 10 bases left in between. The CDR3 spans 15 residues. The CDR3 protein is CASSLKGRSYNEQFF. CDR3 nucleotides: TGTGCCAGCAGTTTGAAAGGGAGGTCCTACAATGAGCAGTTCTTC.

In its sample, this clonotype was seen many times. The genes are TRBV15 and TRBJ2-5, with TRBD2 matching 7 bases. The J segment lost 4 bases and the V segment lost 7 bases, leaving 6 bases of the junction unmatched. Germline CDR1 LNHNV, CDR2 YYDKDF (reference sequence). The CDR3 extends over 13 amino acids. CDR3 protein: CATTTSWRETQYF. The CDR3 region has the DNA TGTGCCACCACGACTAGCTGGAGAGAGACCCAGTACTTC.

The sample holds many counts of this clonotype. The chain combines TRBV4-1 with TRBJ1-6; D gene unclear. The CDR3 is 12 residues long. V was pared by 1 base and J by 10 bases, with 5 bases between. The germline V gene has CDR1 MGHRA and CDR2 YSYEKL. The DNA for the CDR3 is TGCGCCAGCAGCCAAGGGCCCTCACCCCTCCACTTT. It encodes CASSQGPSPLHF.

This clonotype was recorded at least ten times. The chain links TRBV2 to TRBJ2-5, with 8 nucleotides matching TRBD1. The ends lost 10 bases at V and 7 bases at J; junction bases unmatched: 8. The CDR3 covers 12 residues. Germline-derived CDR1 and CDR2 are SNHLY and FYNNEI. The CDR3 bases are TGTGCCACCCAGGGGACAGGCGGGACCCAGTACTTC. Amino acid sequence: CATQGTGGTQYF.

This clonotype was counted ten times or more. The chain combines TRBV24-1 with TRBJ1-5, with TRBD1 matching 9 bases. J lost 3 bases, V lost 5 bases, and 1 base had no gene match. This CDR3 region has 14 residues. Germline lookup yields CDR1 KGHDR and CDR2 SFDVKD. The CDR3 reads CATSGTGVNQPQHF. The CDR3 region has the DNA TGTGCCACCAGTGGGACAGGGGTCAATCAGCCCCAGCATTTT.

Within the sample, this clonotype is medium-sized. This chain joins TRBV10-3 and TRBJ2-3; 11 nucleotides match TRBD2. The CDR3 has 20 amino acids. J was trimmed by 2 bases and V by 8 bases; bases with no gene match: 21. CDR1 and CDR2 from the germline V gene are ENHRY and SYGVKD. The CDR3 DNA sequence: TGTGCCATCGGACCTGGGATGCTGAGACTAGCGGGGAGAAACACAGATACGCAGTATTTT. It specifies CAIGPGMLRLAGRNTDTQYF.

This clonotype has at least ten counts. V usage is TRBV7-3 and J usage is TRBJ1-1, with D perhaps TRBD1 (5 bases). V was shortened by 4 bases and J by 3 bases, with 9 bases between the two germline ends. The CDR3 contains 13 residues. In germline, CDR1 is SGHTA, CDR2 FQGTGA. The CDR3 DNA reads as TGTGCCAGCAGCTCCCAGGGTTACACTGAAGCTTTCTTT. It codes for CASSSQGYTEAFF.